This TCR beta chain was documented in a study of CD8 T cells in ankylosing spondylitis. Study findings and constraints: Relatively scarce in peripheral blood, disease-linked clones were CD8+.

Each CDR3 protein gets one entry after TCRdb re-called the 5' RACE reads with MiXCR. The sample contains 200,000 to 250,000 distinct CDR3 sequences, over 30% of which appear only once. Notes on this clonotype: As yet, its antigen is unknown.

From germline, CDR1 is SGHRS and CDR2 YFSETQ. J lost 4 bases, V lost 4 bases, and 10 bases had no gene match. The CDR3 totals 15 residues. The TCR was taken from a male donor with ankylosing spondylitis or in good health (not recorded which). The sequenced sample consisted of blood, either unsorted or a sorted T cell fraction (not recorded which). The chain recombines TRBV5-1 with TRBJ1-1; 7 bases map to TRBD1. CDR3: CASSPQGPGSTEAFF. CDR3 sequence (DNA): TGCGCCAGCAGCCCACAGGGGCCCGGTTCCACTGAAGCTTTCTTT.